One and the same sample provided the 24 T cell receptor beta chains below, sequenced in a study of PD-1 blockade in mismatch repair-deficient tumors. The protocol was immunoSEQ multiplex PCR, while the TCRdb copy is restricted to in-frame clones and leaves out a portion. The sample has roughly 40,000 clones; 80% to 90% are singletons. The sample in question was peripheral blood, obtained about 80 weeks after starting pembrolizumab. These TCRs come from an adult with mismatch repair-deficient cancer.

The chain recombines TRBV29-1 with TRBJ1-1; unclear D gene. Trimming left V 4 bases short and J 5 bases short, with 11 bases between. Looked up from germline, CDR1 is SQVTM and CDR2 is ANQGSEA. The CDR3 runs to 12 residues. The CDR3 bases are TGCAGCGTTGGGTCGGGCCTGACTGAAGCTTTCTTT. The encoded protein is CSVGSGLTEAFF.

V gene TRBV27 combines with J gene TRBJ2-1; D call uncertain. The CDR3 has 14 amino acids. CDR1 MNHEY and CDR2 SMNVEV come from the germline V gene (reference sequence). V was trimmed by 10 bases and J by 1 base, leaving 14 bases between them. The CDR3 DNA reads TGTGCCACCTGGAGAGTAGATTCCTACAATGAGCAGTTCTTC. It codes for CATWRVDSYNEQFF.

The V and J genes are TRBV30 and TRBJ1-1; D perhaps matches TRBD1 (5 bases). Trimming took 1 base from V and 3 from J, leaving 18 bases between them. The germline V gene has CDR1 GTSNPN and CDR2 SVGIG (reference sequence). This CDR3 region has 16 residues. CDR3 residues: CAWSASSDSLYTEAFF. In nucleotides, the CDR3 is TGTGCCTGGAGTGCCTCGAGTGACAGCCTGTACACTGAAGCTTTCTTT.

V usage is TRBV7-2 and J usage is TRBJ2-7; 7 bases match TRBD1. The J segment lost 1 base and the V segment lost 3 bases, leaving 6 bases of the junction unmatched. Germline CDR1 SGHTA, CDR2 FQGNSA. This CDR3 is built from 15 residues. CDR3 coding DNA: TGTGCCAGCAGCTTCCGACAGGGTAGATCCTACGAGCAGTACTTC. Protein: CASSFRQGRSYEQYF. Variable domain in full (rest from reference TRBV7-2 and TRBJ2-7): GAGVSQSPSNKVTEKGKDVELRCDPISGHTALYWYRQSLGQGLEFLIYFQGNSAPDKSGLPSDRFSAERTGGSVSTLTIQRTQQEDSAVYLCASSFRQGRSYEQYFGPGTRLTVT.

This clone was counted a single time. V usage is TRBV7-9 and J usage is TRBJ1-2, with D perhaps TRBD1 (6 bases). Germline CDR1 SEHNR, CDR2 FQNEAQ (reference sequence). This CDR3 region has 15 residues. Trimming removed 5 bases at V and 2 bases at J, with 15 bases between. Written as DNA, the CDR3 is TGTGCCAGCAGCACAATGCAGGGGTCCAACTATGGCTACACCTTC. This gives the protein CASSTMQGSNYGYTF. The complete variable domain, with remaining parts taken from reference TRBV7-9 and TRBJ1-2, reads DTGVSQNPRHKITKRGQNVTFRCDPISEHNRLYWYRQTLGQGPEFLTYFQNEAQLEKSRLLSDRFSAERPKGSFSTLEIQRTEQGDSAMYLCASSTMQGSNYGYTFGSGTRLTVV.

This clone came up a few times. In nucleotides, the CDR3 is TGTGCCAGCAGCTTAGTTGGGGCAGGGGACTCTAGGAAGCCCCAGCATTTT. Translating it yields CASSLVGAGDSRKPQHF. J is TRBJ1-5 and V is TRBV7-2; the D gene is possibly TRBD1 (6 bases). The germline V gene encodes CDR1 SGHTA and CDR2 FQGNSA. Trimming shortened V by 1 base and J by 8 bases, and 21 bases separated the two germline ends. The CDR3 is 17 residues long.

This sequence joins TRBV5-8 and TRBJ1-2, with 9 positions matching TRBD1. V was clipped by 2 bases and J by 3 bases; unmatched bases: 2. Germline lookup yields CDR1 SGHTS and CDR2 YDEGEE. The CDR3 sequence is 14 residues long. CDR3 protein: CASSFWTGDYGYTF. The CDR3 nucleotides are TGTGCCAGCAGCTTTTGGACAGGGGACTATGGCTACACCTTC.

This chain uses TRBV27 with TRBJ2-5; 10 bases agree with TRBD2. V shed 5 bases, J shed 6 bases, and the junction held 3 bases outside the gene matches. The CDR3 runs to 13 residues. CDR1 is MNHEY, CDR2 SMNVEV, per germline (reference sequence). The CDR3 spells CASSLAGVKTQYF. The CDR3 bases are TGTGCCAGCAGTCTAGCGGGAGTGAAGACCCAGTACTTC.

This rearrangement joins TRBV27 to TRBJ2-1; tentative D call: TRBD2 (6 bases). CDR1 is MNHEY and CDR2 is SMNVEV in the germline V gene (reference sequence). The CDR3 loop spans 15 amino acids. V was cut by 5 bases and J by 10 bases, with 21 bases left in between. Here the CDR3 DNA reads TGTGCCAGCAGTCTCGCGCCCCCGACTAGTCACGAGCAGTTCTTC. Residues: CASSLAPPTSHEQFF.

This clone came up a few times. V usage is TRBV29-1 and J usage is TRBJ1-2; 9 bases are shared with TRBD1. Per germline, CDR1 SQVTM and CDR2 ANQGSEA. Trimming at V came to 7 bases and at J to 6 bases, leaving 9 bases not matched to a gene. There are 13 residues in the CDR3. This CDR3 reads CSGRDREDHGYTF. The CDR3 region has the DNA TGCAGCGGTCGGGACAGGGAGGATCATGGCTACACCTTC.

The chain recombines TRBV4-1 with TRBJ2-3, with 8 bases matching TRBD1. Germline V gene sequence: CDR1 MGHRA, CDR2 YSYEKL. Unmatched junction bases numbered 5, after V lost 4 bases and J lost 2 bases. The CDR3 is 15 residues long. For the CDR3, the DNA is TGCGCCAGCAGCCCCGACAGGGGAGTCACAGATACGCAGTATTTT. Encoded protein: CASSPDRGVTDTQYF.

The chain couples TRBV19 to TRBJ1-4, with 10 bases matching TRBD1. The CDR3 covers 14 residues. Trimming at V came to 3 bases and at J to 8 bases, leaving 3 bases not matched to a gene. From germline, CDR1 is LNHDA and CDR2 SQIVND (reference sequence). The CDR3 sequence is CASSMRDRGEKLFF. CDR3 sequence (DNA): TGTGCCAGTAGTATGCGGGACAGGGGCGAAAAACTGTTTTTT.

This chain connects TRBV6-1 to TRBJ1-1; maybe TRBD1 (5 bases). The CDR3 is made up of 14 amino acids. Germline CDR1 MNHNS, CDR2 SASEGT. V was shortened by 6 bases and J by 6 bases, with 17 bases between the two germline ends. The CDR3 spells CASSSDGGFAEAFF. CDR3 nucleotide sequence: TGTGCCAGCAGCTCAGACGGGGGATTTGCTGAAGCTTTCTTT.

The CDR3 DNA is TGTGCCAGTAGTATAGATCTGAGCGCGTCCAAAAACATTCAGTACTTC. It codes for CASSIDLSASKNIQYF. The chain recombines TRBV19 with TRBJ2-4; no clear D. This CDR3 region has 16 residues. From germline, CDR1 is LNHDA and CDR2 SQIVND (reference sequence). Trimming stripped 0 bases from V and 2 bases from J, with 11 bases between.

V usage is TRBV5-1 and J usage is TRBJ2-1; 13 bases map to TRBD2. The CDR3 length is 18 residues. After removal of 2 bases from V and 2 bases from J, the junction contained 7 bases not matched to a gene. Germline V gene data show CDR1 as SGHRS and CDR2 as YFSETQ. CDR3 sequence (DNA): TGCGCCAGCAGCTTAGTTCCGGGACTAGCGGGAACCTACAATGAGCAGTTCTTC. Protein: CASSLVPGLAGTYNEQFF.

V is TRBV6-5 and J is TRBJ1-1; D remains unclear. Germline CDR1 and CDR2: MNHEY and SVGAGI. V lost 6 bases to trimming and J lost 0 bases, with 14 bases between them. The CDR3 sequence is 15 residues long. CDR3 protein: CASRGWGSMNTEAFF. CDR3 nucleotide sequence: TGTGCCAGCAGGGGGTGGGGAAGCATGAACACTGAAGCTTTCTTT.

The chain is built from TRBV29-1 and TRBJ2-5; TRBD1 matches at 7 bases. Germline V gives CDR1 SQVTM, CDR2 ANQGSEA. Unmatched junction bases numbered 8, after V lost 0 bases and J lost 4 bases. The CDR3 has 15 amino acids. CDR3 sequence: CSVEDVWTGSETQYF. In nucleotides, the CDR3 is TGCAGCGTTGAAGATGTCTGGACAGGCTCAGAGACCCAGTACTTC.

The V call is TRBV6-5, the J call TRBJ2-7; TRBD1 matches at 9 bases. There are 14 residues in the CDR3. CDR1 and CDR2 (germline): MNHEY, SVGAGI. Trimming removed 7 bases from V and 6 bases from J; junction bases left unmatched: 10. The CDR3 here is CASNRQGTGFEQYF. The CDR3, as DNA: TGTGCCAGCAACAGACAAGGGACAGGGTTCGAGCAGTACTTC.

V usage is TRBV4-1 and J usage is TRBJ1-1; no clear D. CDR3 length: 15 residues. V was clipped by 2 bases and J by 0 bases, with 10 bases between them. Per the germline V gene, CDR1 is MGHRA and CDR2 is YSYEKL. The CDR3 spells CASSQSDGLNTEAFF. The DNA for the CDR3 is TGCGCCAGCAGCCAATCGGACGGCTTGAACACTGAAGCTTTCTTT.

V is TRBV7-3 and J is TRBJ2-2; tentatively, D is TRBD2 (5 bases). Trimming took 4 bases from V and 6 from J, leaving 18 bases between them. This CDR3 has 16 residues. Per germline, CDR1 SGHTA and CDR2 FQGTGA. The CDR3 region has the DNA TGTGCCAGCAGCTCTTTCGAGGGCCTAAGCGCCGGGGAGCTGTTTTTT. It codes for CASSSFEGLSAGELFF.

The J gene is TRBJ1-1, the V gene TRBV23-1; possibly TRBD1 for D (6 bases). TRBV23-1 is assigned to the ORF class and has an uncertain function. V was pared by 8 bases and J by 3 bases, with 19 bases between. The CDR3 extends over 15 amino acids. CDR3 nucleotide sequence: TGCGCCAGCTTACAGGGAATCGGCGCGGACACTGAAGCTTTCTTT. Protein product: CASLQGIGADTEAFF.

The rearrangement links TRBV6-1 to TRBJ2-2; unclear D gene. This CDR3 is built from 15 residues. The ends were cut back, 1 base at V and 2 bases at J, with 8 bases in the middle. In germline, CDR1 is MNHNS, CDR2 SASEGT. The CDR3 DNA sequence: TGTGCCAGCAGTGAAGGTGCGGCCAACACCGGGGAGCTGTTTTTT. Protein sequence: CASSEGAANTGELFF.

The rearrangement joins TRBV7-6 to TRBJ1-1; a possible D gene is TRBD1 (5 bases). Trimming took 4 bases from V and 1 from J, leaving 13 bases between them. CDR1 SGHVS and CDR2 FNYEAQ come from the germline V gene. This CDR3 has 15 residues. The DNA of the CDR3 is TGTGCCAGCAGCTATCTGGCGGGACCGAACACTGAAGCTTTCTTT. This gives the protein CASSYLAGPNTEAFF.

This clone was seen more than once but under ten times. CDR3 DNA: TGTGCCACCAGCAGGTCCCTAGGCCAGAATCAGCCCCAGCATTTT. Its translation is CATSRSLGQNQPQHF. The rearrangement links TRBV15 to TRBJ1-5; no definite D call. V lost 3 bases, J lost 4 bases, and 13 bases lay in between. Germline V gene sequence: CDR1 LNHNV, CDR2 YYDKDF (reference sequence). This CDR3 region has 15 residues.